These 9 T cell receptor beta chains came from one sample sequenced in a study of CD8 T cells in ankylosing spondylitis. MiXCR, applied by TCRdb to the 5' RACE reads, yields one record per CDR3 protein. Of over 95,000 distinct CDR3 sequences detected, about 8.3% appear once; the ten largest clones hold nearly 10%. The sample taken for sequencing was blood, either unsorted or a sorted T cell fraction (not recorded which). These receptors all come from a male donor with ankylosing spondylitis or in good health (not recorded which).

This clonotype was seen ten or more times. Here the CDR3 reads CASSLGQIYEQYF. DNA of the CDR3: TGCGCCAGCAGCTTGGGGCAAATCTACGAGCAGTACTTC. The chain uses TRBV5-1 and TRBJ2-7; D remains unclear. Germline assignment: CDR1 SGHRS and CDR2 YFSETQ. There are 13 residues in the CDR3. Trimming stripped 0 bases from V and 3 bases from J, with 7 bases between. The whole variable domain, filled in from reference TRBV5-1 and TRBJ2-7, reads KAGVTQTPRYLIKTRGQQVTLSCSPISGHRSVSWYQQTPGQGLQFLFEYFSETQRNKGNFPGRFSGRQFSNSRSEMNVSTLELGDSALYLCASSLGQIYEQYFGPGTRLTVT.

This clonotype was found many times. This chain joins TRBV5-1 and TRBJ2-5; D not certain. The CDR3 totals 11 residues. CDR1 and CDR2 from the germline V gene are SGHRS and YFSETQ. Trimming took 3 bases from V and 8 from J, leaving 8 bases between them. The CDR3 DNA follows: TGCGCCAGCAGCTCCGGAGAAACCCAGTACTTC. The encoded protein is CASSSGETQYF.

This clonotype was seen repeatedly, ten times or more. The V and J genes are TRBV19 and TRBJ2-3; 7 bases match TRBD1. Germline V gives CDR1 LNHDA, CDR2 SQIVND (reference sequence). This CDR3 is built from 13 residues. V gave up 6 bases and J gave up 3 bases; unmatched junction bases: 3. The CDR3 nucleotides read TGTGCCAGTAGGACAGGGCTGACAGATACGCAGTATTTT. Amino acids: CASRTGLTDTQYF.

This clonotype was found many times. The CDR3 loop reads CSVELGGQGHEQYF. The CDR3 DNA sequence: TGCAGCGTTGAATTAGGGGGACAGGGCCACGAGCAGTACTTC. V usage is TRBV29-1 and J usage is TRBJ2-7; 9 positions match TRBD1. CDR3 length: 14 residues. Trimming removed 2 bases from V and 5 bases from J; junction bases left unmatched: 7. Germline CDR1 SQVTM, CDR2 ANQGSEA.

This clonotype occurred many times. The genes are TRBV29-1 and TRBJ1-3; D possibly corresponds to TRBD1 (6 bases). This CDR3 has 13 amino acids. Looked up from germline, CDR1 is SQVTM and CDR2 is ANQGSEA. Trimming cost V 4 bases and J 0 bases, with 7 bases left between them. DNA for the CDR3: TGCAGCGTTGGACAGGCCTCTGGAAACACCATATATTTT. This encodes CSVGQASGNTIYF.

This clonotype occurred many times. The J gene is TRBJ1-1, the V gene TRBV6-1, with D unresolved. Germline V gene sequence: CDR1 MNHNS, CDR2 SASEGT. The CDR3 is 13 amino acids. V was pared by 7 bases and J by 1 base, with 10 bases between. CDR3 DNA sequence: TGTGCCAGCAAGCGGCAGGCGAACACTGAAGCTTTCTTT. Protein: CASKRQANTEAFF.

This clonotype was detected ten times or more. The gene calls are TRBV10-3 and TRBJ1-1; D possibly corresponds to TRBD1 (5 bases). The CDR3 length is 13 residues. The V gene's germline CDR1 is ENHRY and CDR2 SYGVKD. The ends were cut back, 0 bases at V and 7 bases at J, with 9 bases in the middle. The chain's CDR3 is CAISESGTYEAFF. The CDR3 DNA sequence: TGTGCCATCAGTGAGTCTGGGACCTATGAAGCTTTCTTT.

The chain employs TRBV2 and TRBJ2-1; possibly TRBD1 for D (12 bases). CDR1 and CDR2 (germline): SNHLY, FYNNEI. The CDR3 is made up of 21 amino acids. The DNA of the CDR3 is TGTACCACCCCCCAGGGACAGGGGGCGACTAGCGGGGAGCCACAGGGGGTCGAGCAGTTCTTC. This gives the protein CTTPQGQGATSGEPQGVEQFF.

This clonotype was seen at least ten times. V gene TRBV12-3 or TRBV12-4 combines with J gene TRBJ2-1, with D perhaps given as TRBD1 or TRBD2 (5 bases each). Deletions cut 3 bases from V and 8 bases from J, with 14 bases between. The length of the CDR3 is 14 residues. This CDR3 is CASSFSGRRYEQFF. In nucleotides, the CDR3 is TGTGCCAGCAGTTTCTCGGGGCGACGATATGAGCAGTTCTTC.